This T cell receptor (beta chain) stems from a study of cytomegalovirus exposure and HLA in healthy donors. The PCR employed 60 Vbeta primers together with 13 Jbeta primers. Method: immunoSEQ multiplex PCR; TCRdb's copy keeps in-frame clones and lacks some. Of some 150,000 clones listed, over 60% are singletons. Germline CDR1 reads SGDLS; CDR2 reads YYNGEE. CDR3 size: 15 residues. With V trimmed by 0 bases and J by 3 bases, 4 bases remained unmatched. This sequence joins TRBV9 and TRBJ2-7; 9 positions match TRBD2. The sample comprised PBMCs. The clonotype originates from a female donor in good health and CMV-seronegative. CDR3 protein: CASSVGKRGDYEQYF. The CDR3 DNA reads TGTGCCAGCAGCGTAGGGAAGCGGGGGGACTACGAGCAGTACTTC.